This entry lists 7 T cell receptor beta chains sequenced from one sample in a study of T cell responses to AZD1222 COVID-19 vaccine. Assay used: immunoSEQ multiplex PCR; TCRdb lists only in-frame clones, some missing. The table has approximately 76,000 clones, roughly 88% seen once. The starting material was peripheral blood, obtained on day 0 of AZD1222 vaccination. The receptors derive from an adult in good health.

The chain carries TRBV10-2 and TRBJ2-7; tentatively, D is TRBD1 (6 bases). V gave up 4 bases and J gave up 2 bases, with 24 bases separating them. The CDR3 loop spans 18 amino acids. Germline assignment: CDR1 WSHSY and CDR2 SAAADI. CDR3 in amino acids: CASSGELYAGTPPYEQYF. The CDR3 nucleotides are TGCGCCAGCAGTGGGGAATTGTATGCCGGGACACCTCCCTACGAGCAGTACTTC.

The chain employs TRBV19 and TRBJ1-5; no clear D. The ends were cut back, 6 bases at V and 0 bases at J, with 9 bases in the middle. The CDR3 length is 14 residues. In germline, CDR1 is LNHDA, CDR2 SQIVND (reference sequence). CDR3: CASRSGYSNQPQHF. The CDR3 bases are TGTGCCAGTAGATCAGGTTATAGCAATCAGCCCCAGCATTTT.

This clone showed up just once. The chain joins TRBV15 to TRBJ2-3, with 10 positions matching TRBD1. Trimming removed 1 base from V and 2 bases from J; junction bases left unmatched: 9. The CDR3 is 18 amino acids. The germline V gene has CDR1 LNHNV and CDR2 YYDKDF (reference sequence). CDR3 region: CATSRGTGTGVNTDTQYF. CDR3 DNA sequence: TGTGCCACCAGCAGAGGCACCGGGACAGGGGTTAACACAGATACGCAGTATTTT.

The V call is TRBV7-2, the J call TRBJ1-6; D not resolved. CDR1 is SGHTA and CDR2 is FQGNSA in the germline V gene. V lost 0 bases to trimming and J lost 7 bases, with 16 bases between them. CDR3 length equals 17 residues. CDR3 in amino acids: CASSLARADLGNSPLHF. CDR3 in DNA: TGTGCCAGCAGCTTAGCGCGGGCTGACCTTGGGAATTCACCCCTCCACTTT.

The rearrangement uses TRBV12-3 or TRBV12-4 and TRBJ1-1; the D gene is possibly TRBD1 (6 bases). The CDR3 length is 13 residues. Trimming cost V 5 bases and J 10 bases, with 17 bases left between them. The CDR3 DNA reads TGTGCCAGCAGTCAAGGGGGGTCAAGACGAGCTTTCTTT. Residues: CASSQGGSRRAFF.

The DNA for the CDR3 is TGTGCCAGCAGCTTAGGCGGCAGGGGGCATACCGGGGAGCTGTTTTTT. This gives the protein CASSLGGRGHTGELFF. V is TRBV7-6 and J is TRBJ2-2; 8 bases align to TRBD1. CDR3 length equals 16 residues. The V gene's germline CDR1 is SGHVS and CDR2 FNYEAQ. Trimming cost V 1 base and J 5 bases; bases outside gene matches: 6.

The rearrangement uses TRBV11-2 and TRBJ2-7, with a weak D call TRBD1 (5 bases). Trimming left V 5 bases short and J 3 bases short, with 17 bases between. Germline CDR1 SGHAT, CDR2 FQNNGV. The CDR3 is 15 residues long. The CDR3 is CASSPLRQGYYEQYF. The CDR3 DNA sequence: TGTGCCAGCAGCCCTCTTCGCCAGGGATACTACGAGCAGTACTTC.